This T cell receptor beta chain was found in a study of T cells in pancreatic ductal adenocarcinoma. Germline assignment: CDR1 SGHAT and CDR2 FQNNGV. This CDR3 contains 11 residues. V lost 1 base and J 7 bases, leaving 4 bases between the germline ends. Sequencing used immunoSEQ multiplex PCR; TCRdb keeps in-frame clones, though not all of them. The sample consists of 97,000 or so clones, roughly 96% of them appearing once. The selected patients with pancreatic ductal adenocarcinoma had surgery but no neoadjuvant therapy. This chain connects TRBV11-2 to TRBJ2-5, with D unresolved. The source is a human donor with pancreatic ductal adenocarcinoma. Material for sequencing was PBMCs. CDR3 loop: CASSLGGTQYF. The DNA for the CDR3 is TGTGCCAGCAGCTTAGGAGGGACCCAGTACTTC.